This TCR beta chain is drawn from a study of CD8+CD57+ T cells in acquired aplastic anemia. Study summary: Mean DNA quantity obtained from sorted CD4+ and CD8+ cells was about 3.5 ug.

As concerns this clonotype: As yet, its antigen is unknown.

Profiles of TCR beta VDJ and CDR3 were generated from a genomic DNA template. TCRdb re-called the reads through MiXCR, storing one row per CDR3 protein. The table lists 250,000 to 300,000 distinct CDR3 sequences, 45% to 65% of them singletons, with 1.3% in the top ten. Patients chosen for sequencing had shown CD8+CD57+ cell expansion by flow cytometry. The enrolled patients all had severe acquired aplastic anemia. At blood sampling, none of the patients had yet received therapy. General study findings and limits: Twenty-nine sequences, all CD8+ CDR3, were shared between patients and controls.

Specimen: sorted CD4+, CD8+, or CD8+CD57+ T cells (not recorded which) from PBMCs. The TCR originated in a human donor with aplastic anemia.

The CDR3 coding sequence is TGTGCCAGCGGGACTTCAAGGAATCAGCCCCAGCATTTT. It translates to CASGTSRNQPQHF. The chain is built from TRBV28 and TRBJ1-5, with D perhaps matching TRBD1 (5 bases). CDR3 size: 13 residues. Trimming removed 8 bases at V and 4 bases at J, with 12 bases between. The germline gives CDR1 MDHEN, CDR2 SYDVKM.